A single sample is the source of the 22 T cell receptor beta chains below, sequenced in a study of blood T cells in healthy people across ages. Primed by a sample-barcoded 5' primer and a J-beta primer mix, a second PCR proceeded for 7 to 11 cycles. TCRdb re-analysed the 5' RACE reads in MiXCR, keeping a single row per CDR3 protein. The sample records roughly 1.7 million distinct CDR3 sequences, almost 35% being singletons. Sequencing was performed on blood. These receptors were collected from a woman in her 30s in good health.

This clonotype was recorded many times. The genes are TRBV13 and TRBJ2-2; D remains unclear. V dropped 2 bases and J dropped 3 bases, with 1 base sitting between them. CDR3 length: 12 residues. Germline assignment: CDR1 PRHDT and CDR2 FYEKMQ (reference sequence). The CDR3 loop reads CASSLHTGELFF. The CDR3 DNA sequence: TGTGCCAGCAGCTTACACACCGGGGAGCTGTTTTTT.

This clonotype was detected only once. V and J are TRBV3-1 and TRBJ1-1; possible D gene TRBD1, 6 bases. Germline V gene data show CDR1 as LGHDT and CDR2 as YNNKEL (reference sequence). Trimming shortened V by 4 bases and J by 8 bases, and 23 bases separated the two germline ends. The CDR3 totals 16 residues. CDR3 DNA sequence: TGTGCCAGCAGCCGAAAGGGTCGGGGGGCCCTCGGGGAAGCTTTCTTT. Residues: CASSRKGRGALGEAFF.

V is TRBV9 and J is TRBJ1-1; 8 bases are a match to TRBD1. The CDR3 spans 15 residues. V dropped 0 bases and J dropped 5; count of bases not matched to a gene: 6. CDR1 is SGDLS, CDR2 YYNGEE, per germline. The CDR3 spells CASSVESGGFTEAFF. The CDR3 region has the DNA TGTGCCAGCAGCGTAGAGTCAGGGGGCTTTACTGAAGCTTTCTTT.

This chain uses TRBV20-1 with TRBJ2-5, with TRBD2 matching over 9 bases. Germline assignment: CDR1 DFQATT and CDR2 SNEGSKA (reference sequence). The CDR3 loop spans 13 amino acids. The V gene end was trimmed by 7 bases and the J gene end by 2 bases; junction bases not matched to a gene: 5. CDR3 residues: CSGAGGTQETQYF. The CDR3 nucleotides are TGCAGTGGAGCGGGGGGAACACAAGAGACCCAGTACTTC.

Only a few counts were recorded for this clonotype. The V call is TRBV20-1, the J call TRBJ2-1; D is perhaps TRBD1 (5 bases). V was cut by 4 bases and J by 8 bases, with 12 bases left in between. This CDR3 spans 12 amino acids. Germline V gives CDR1 DFQATT, CDR2 SNEGSKA (reference sequence). The chain's CDR3 is CSANPQGDEQFF. CDR3 coding DNA: TGCAGTGCTAACCCCCAAGGGGATGAGCAGTTCTTC.

The rearrangement links TRBV27 to TRBJ1-5, with TRBD1 matching 9 bases. The CDR3 spans 18 residues. The trim removed 3 bases at V and 0 bases at J, leaving 9 bases unmatched. Germline lookup yields CDR1 MNHEY and CDR2 SMNVEV (reference sequence). The DNA for the CDR3 is TGTGCCAGCAGTTTCCCGGACAGGGGCCGCAATAGCAATCAGCCCCAGCATTTT. The encoded protein is CASSFPDRGRNSNQPQHF.

This clonotype was found a few times. This rearrangement joins TRBV7-2 to TRBJ2-7; 8 bases fit TRBD2. This CDR3 has 19 residues. CDR1 SGHTA and CDR2 FQGNSA come from the germline V gene. V lost 5 bases to trimming and J lost 0 bases; unmatched junction nucleotides: 18. CDR3 coding DNA: TGTGCCAGCAGCCTACGACAAGAGCCACTAGCGGTTAGCTCCTACGAGCAGTACTTC. Protein: CASSLRQEPLAVSSYEQYF. Together with reference TRBV7-2 and TRBJ2-7, the CDR3 gives the full variable domain: GAGVSQSPSNKVTEKGKDVELRCDPISGHTALYWYRQSLGQGLEFLIYFQGNSAPDKSGLPSDRFSAERTGGSVSTLTIQRTQQEDSAVYLCASSLRQEPLAVSSYEQYFGPGTRLTVT.

The chain links TRBV28 to TRBJ1-5, with D perhaps matching TRBD1 (5 bases). This CDR3 is 15 amino acids long. Germline V gives CDR1 MDHEN, CDR2 SYDVKM. V lost 5 bases to trimming and J lost 11 bases, with 22 bases between them. The CDR3 DNA is TGTGCCAGCAGTAGCCCCGGGGCGGAATCGGTTGCCCAGCATTTT. It specifies CASSSPGAESVAQHF. Using reference TRBV28 and TRBJ1-5 for the parts outside the CDR3, the full variable domain is DVKVTQSSRYLVKRTGEKVFLECVQDMDHENMFWYRQDPGLGLRLIYFSYDVKMKEKGDIPEGYSVSREKKERFSLILESASTNQTSMYLCASSSPGAESVAQHFGDGTRLSIL.

This chain links TRBV27 with TRBJ2-7; D remains unclear. The germline V and J ends were trimmed by 4 bases and 3 bases, with 7 bases remaining between them. Germline CDR1 MNHEY, CDR2 SMNVEV (reference sequence). The CDR3 is 12 residues long. The CDR3 DNA reads as TGTGCCAGCAGTTCTCTTGACTACGAGCAGTACTTC. Translating gives CASSSLDYEQYF.

The chain combines TRBV20-1 with TRBJ2-4; no clear D gene. The DNA end favors TRBJ2-7, so the J call may be wrong. The CDR3 is 11 residues long. Germline V gene lookup returns CDR1 DFQATT and CDR2 SNEGSKA (reference sequence). The chain's CDR3 is CSATLGYEQYF. The CDR3 DNA is TGCAGTGCGACCCTGGGCTACGAGCAGTACTTC.

This clonotype was recorded many times. V usage is TRBV5-1 and J usage is TRBJ2-7, with D possibly matching TRBD1 (6 bases). Trimming took 6 bases from V and 6 from J, leaving 16 bases between them. The CDR3 loop spans 13 amino acids. Germline CDR1 and CDR2: SGHRS and YFSETQ. CDR3 DNA: TGCGCCAGCACCCCTTTGGACAGTCCCGAGCAGTACTTC. As protein: CASTPLDSPEQYF.

The V call is TRBV6-6, the J call TRBJ2-5; D unresolved. V was pared by 0 bases and J by 2 bases, with 7 bases between. CDR3 size: 14 residues. The germline CDR1 and CDR2 sequences are MNHNY and SVGAGI (reference sequence). The CDR3 protein is CASSYSQVQETQYF. CDR3 DNA: TGTGCCAGCAGTTACTCGCAGGTGCAAGAGACCCAGTACTTC.

This sequence joins TRBV6-2 or TRBV6-3 and TRBJ2-3, with 9 positions matching TRBD2. Germline-derived CDR1 and CDR2 are MNHEY and SVGEGT. CDR3 length equals 15 residues. V lost 5 bases and J lost 4; bases outside the gene matches: 7. The CDR3 loop reads CASSNLRGGSDTQYF. CDR3 DNA sequence: TGTGCCAGCAGTAATTTGCGGGGGGGTTCAGATACGCAGTATTTT.

The J gene is TRBJ1-1, the V gene TRBV6-6, with a weak D call TRBD1 (6 bases). Germline CDR1 is MNHNY and CDR2 is SVGAGI (reference sequence). The CDR3 contains 13 residues. The germline V and J ends were trimmed by 7 bases and 4 bases, with 13 bases remaining between them. The CDR3 bases are TGTGCCAGCACACTCGGACAGATCACTGAAGCTTTCTTT. Translating gives CASTLGQITEAFF.

There are many counts of this clonotype. The chain recombines TRBV5-1 with TRBJ2-3, with TRBD2 matching 9 bases. CDR3 size: 15 residues. Germline V gene data show CDR1 as SGHRS and CDR2 as YFSETQ. V shed 4 bases and J 6 bases; nucleotides not matched to a gene: 9. The DNA of the CDR3 is TGCGCCAGCAGCATATTAGCGGGGGAGTTGGATACGCAGTATTTT. Its protein product is CASSILAGELDTQYF.

The rearrangement links TRBV6-2 or TRBV6-3 to TRBJ2-5, with a possible D match to TRBD2 (5 bases). In germline, CDR1 is MNHEY, CDR2 SVGEGT. V lost 2 bases and J lost 5, with 15 bases in between. CDR3 length equals 15 residues. CDR3: CASSYPLLGRETQYF. DNA of the CDR3: TGTGCCAGCAGTTACCCTCTACTAGGACGGGAGACCCAGTACTTC.

This clonotype occurred a few times. The chain uses TRBV20-1 and TRBJ2-1; 13 positions agree with TRBD2. The CDR3 length is 16 residues. V was pared by 3 bases and J by 4 bases, with 6 bases of the junction left unmatched. Germline-derived CDR1 and CDR2 are DFQATT and SNEGSKA (reference sequence). The CDR3 is CSASYMTSGRYNEQFF. The DNA of the CDR3 is TGCAGTGCTAGCTATATGACTAGCGGGAGGTACAATGAGCAGTTCTTC.

This clonotype was counted many times. The genes are TRBV5-1 and TRBJ2-7; 7 nucleotides agree with TRBD2. This CDR3 contains 15 residues. CDR1 is SGHRS and CDR2 is YFSETQ in the germline V gene. V was pared by 4 bases and J by 1 base, with 8 bases of the junction left unmatched. Here the CDR3 reads CASSPSGTPSYEQYF. The CDR3 DNA reads TGCGCCAGCAGCCCTAGCGGAACACCTTCCTACGAGCAGTACTTC.

The genes are TRBV9 and TRBJ2-7; TRBD1 aligns across 8 bases. From germline, CDR1 is SGDLS and CDR2 YYNGEE. The CDR3 sequence is 14 residues long. J lost 2 bases, V lost 2 bases, and 3 bases had no gene match. CDR3 in DNA: TGTGCCAGCAGCGTGGGACAGGTAGCCTACGAGCAGTACTTC. Translation: CASSVGQVAYEQYF.

This clonotype has just a few counts. The genes are TRBV20-1 and TRBJ2-7; either TRBD1 or TRBD2 may fit D (5 bases each). CDR3 length equals 14 residues. Trimming left V 3 bases short and J 3 bases short, with 15 bases between. Germline lookup yields CDR1 DFQATT and CDR2 SNEGSKA (reference sequence). This CDR3 reads CSARRGSSLYEQYF. CDR3 DNA: TGCAGTGCTAGGAGGGGCAGTTCCCTCTACGAGCAGTACTTC.

The V and J genes are TRBV4-1 and TRBJ2-5; perhaps TRBD2 as D (6 bases). This CDR3 spans 15 amino acids. Germline V gene data show CDR1 as MGHRA and CDR2 as YSYEKL. Trimming cost V 1 base and J 3 bases, with 12 bases left between them. CDR3 in amino acids: CASSQVAGTKETQYF. CDR3 sequence (DNA): TGCGCCAGCAGCCAAGTGGCGGGGACGAAAGAGACCCAGTACTTC.

This clonotype was detected ten times or more. V gene TRBV7-9 combines with J gene TRBJ2-5; no definite D call. This CDR3 contains 12 residues. The germline V gene encodes CDR1 SEHNR and CDR2 FQNEAQ (reference sequence). Trimming took 5 bases from V and 5 from J, leaving 9 bases between them. The CDR3 DNA reads as TGTGCCAGCAGCCTCACAAGCGAGACCCAGTACTTC. Translated: CASSLTSETQYF.